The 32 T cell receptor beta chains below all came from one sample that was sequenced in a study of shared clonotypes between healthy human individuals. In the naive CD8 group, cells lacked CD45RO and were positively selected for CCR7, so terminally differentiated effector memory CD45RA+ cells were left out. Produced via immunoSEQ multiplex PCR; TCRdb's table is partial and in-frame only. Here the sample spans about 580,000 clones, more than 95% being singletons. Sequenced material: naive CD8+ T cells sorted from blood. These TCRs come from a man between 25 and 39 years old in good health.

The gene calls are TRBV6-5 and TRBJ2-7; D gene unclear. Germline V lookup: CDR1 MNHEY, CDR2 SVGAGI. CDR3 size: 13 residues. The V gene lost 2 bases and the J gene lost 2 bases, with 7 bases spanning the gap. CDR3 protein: CASSYGNTYEQYF. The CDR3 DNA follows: TGTGCCAGCAGTTACGGGAATACCTACGAGCAGTACTTC.

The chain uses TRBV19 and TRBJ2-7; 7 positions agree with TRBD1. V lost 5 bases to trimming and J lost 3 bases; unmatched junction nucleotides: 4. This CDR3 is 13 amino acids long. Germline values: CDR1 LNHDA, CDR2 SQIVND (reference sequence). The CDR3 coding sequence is TGTGCCAGTAGTGTAAACAGGGGCTACGAGCAGTACTTC. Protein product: CASSVNRGYEQYF.

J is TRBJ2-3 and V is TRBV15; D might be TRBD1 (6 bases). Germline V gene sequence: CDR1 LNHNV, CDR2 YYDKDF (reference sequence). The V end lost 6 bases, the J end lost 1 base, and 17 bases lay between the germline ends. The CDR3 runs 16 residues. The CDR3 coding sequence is TGTGCCACCAGAGAGGGGGTCGACATCCGCACAGATACGCAGTATTTT. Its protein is CATREGVDIRTDTQYF. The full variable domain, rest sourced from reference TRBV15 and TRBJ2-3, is DAMVIQNPRYQVTQFGKPVTLSCSQTLNHNVMYWYQQKSSQAPKLLFHYYDKDFNNEADTPDNFQSRRPNTSFCFLDIRSPGLGDTAMYLCATREGVDIRTDTQYFGPGTRLTVL.

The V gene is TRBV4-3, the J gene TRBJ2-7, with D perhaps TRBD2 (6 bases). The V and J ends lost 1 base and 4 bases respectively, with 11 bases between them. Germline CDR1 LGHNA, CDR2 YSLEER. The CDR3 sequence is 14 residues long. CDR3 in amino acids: CASSQAVGGYEQYF. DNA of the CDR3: TGCGCCAGCAGCCAAGCGGTGGGAGGATACGAGCAGTACTTC.

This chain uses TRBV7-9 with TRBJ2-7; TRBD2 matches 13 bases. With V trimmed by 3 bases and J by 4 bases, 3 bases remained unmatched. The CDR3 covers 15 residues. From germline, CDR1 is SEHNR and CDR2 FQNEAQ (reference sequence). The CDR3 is CASSFPLAGGYEQYF. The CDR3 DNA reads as TGTGCCAGCAGCTTCCCACTAGCGGGAGGGTACGAGCAGTACTTC.

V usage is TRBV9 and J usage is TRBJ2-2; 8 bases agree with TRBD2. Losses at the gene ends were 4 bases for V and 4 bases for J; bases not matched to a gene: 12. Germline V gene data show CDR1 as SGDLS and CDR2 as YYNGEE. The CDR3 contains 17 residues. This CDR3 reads CASSPLAREALTGELFF. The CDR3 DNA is TGTGCCAGCAGCCCCCTCGCGCGGGAGGCCCTCACCGGGGAGCTGTTTTTT.

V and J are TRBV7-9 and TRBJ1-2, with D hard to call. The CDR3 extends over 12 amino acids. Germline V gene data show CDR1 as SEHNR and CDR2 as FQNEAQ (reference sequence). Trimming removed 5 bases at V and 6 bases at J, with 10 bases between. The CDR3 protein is CASSLAANGYTF. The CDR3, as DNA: TGTGCCAGCAGCCTCGCGGCTAATGGCTACACCTTC.

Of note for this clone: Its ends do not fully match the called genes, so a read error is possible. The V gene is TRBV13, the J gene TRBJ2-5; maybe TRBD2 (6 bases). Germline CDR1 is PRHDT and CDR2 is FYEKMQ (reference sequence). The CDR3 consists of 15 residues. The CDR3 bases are TGTGCCAGCAACTTAAACCGGAGGGAGGCAGAGACCCAGTACTTC. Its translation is CASNLNRREAETQYF. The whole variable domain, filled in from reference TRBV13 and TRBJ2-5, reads AAGVIQSPRHLIKEKRETATLKCYPIPRHDTVYWYQQGPGQDPQFLISFYEKMQSDKGSIPDRFSAQQFSDYHSELNMSSLELGDSALYFCASNLNRREAETQYFGPGTRLLVL.

CDR3 nucleotides: TGTGCCAGCAGTGGAGGCGCGGAGAGCTCCTACGAGCAGTACTTC. Translation: CASSGGAESSYEQYF. This chain connects TRBV2 to TRBJ2-7; D unresolved. In germline, CDR1 is SNHLY, CDR2 FYNNEI. V lost 4 bases and J 0 bases, leaving 13 bases between the germline ends. The CDR3 has 15 residues.

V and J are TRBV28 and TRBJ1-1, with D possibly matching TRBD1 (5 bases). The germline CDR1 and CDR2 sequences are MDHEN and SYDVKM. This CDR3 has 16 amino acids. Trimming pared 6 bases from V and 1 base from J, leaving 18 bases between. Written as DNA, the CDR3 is TGTGCCAGCAGAACACACCCCGGACAAAGGAACACTGAAGCTTTCTTT. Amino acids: CASRTHPGQRNTEAFF.

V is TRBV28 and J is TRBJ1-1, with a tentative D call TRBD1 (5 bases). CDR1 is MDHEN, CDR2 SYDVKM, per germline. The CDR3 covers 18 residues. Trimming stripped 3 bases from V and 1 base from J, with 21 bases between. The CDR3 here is CASSFWGTSRWENTEAFF. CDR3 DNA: TGTGCCAGCAGTTTTTGGGGCACCTCCCGATGGGAGAACACTGAAGCTTTCTTT.

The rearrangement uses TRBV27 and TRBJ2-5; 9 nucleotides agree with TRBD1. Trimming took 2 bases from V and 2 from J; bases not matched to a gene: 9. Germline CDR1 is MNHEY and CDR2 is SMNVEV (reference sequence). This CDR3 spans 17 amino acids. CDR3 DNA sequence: TGTGCCAGCAGTTTACACAACAGGGGGCGCTTACAAGAGACCCAGTACTTC. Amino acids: CASSLHNRGRLQETQYF.

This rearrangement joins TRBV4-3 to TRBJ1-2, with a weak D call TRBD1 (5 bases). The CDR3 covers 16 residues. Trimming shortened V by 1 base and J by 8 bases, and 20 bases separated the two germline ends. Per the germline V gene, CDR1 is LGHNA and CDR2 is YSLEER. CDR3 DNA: TGCGCCAGCAGCCAAGGCAGGACAATGAACTATGCAGGCTACACCTTC. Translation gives CASSQGRTMNYAGYTF.

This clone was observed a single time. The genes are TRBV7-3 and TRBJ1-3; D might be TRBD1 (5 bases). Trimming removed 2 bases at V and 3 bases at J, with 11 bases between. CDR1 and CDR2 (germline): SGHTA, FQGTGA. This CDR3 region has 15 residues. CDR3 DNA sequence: TGTGCCAGCAGCTTAGGGGGGATACTTGGAAACACCATATATTTT. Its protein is CASSLGGILGNTIYF. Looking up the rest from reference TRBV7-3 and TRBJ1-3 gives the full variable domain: GAGVSQTPSNKVTEKGKYVELRCDPISGHTALYWYRQSLGQGPEFLIYFQGTGAADDSGLPNDRFFAVRPEGSVSTLKIQRTERGDSAVYLCASSLGGILGNTIYFGEGSWLTVV.

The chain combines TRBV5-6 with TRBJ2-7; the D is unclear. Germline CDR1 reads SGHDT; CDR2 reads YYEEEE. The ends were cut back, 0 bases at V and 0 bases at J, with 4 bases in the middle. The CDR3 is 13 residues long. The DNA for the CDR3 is TGTGCCAGCAGCTTGGCGGTCTCCTACGAGCAGTACTTC. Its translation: CASSLAVSYEQYF. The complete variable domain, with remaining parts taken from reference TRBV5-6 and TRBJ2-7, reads DAGVTQSPTHLIKTRGQQVTLRCSPKSGHDTVSWYQQALGQGPQFIFQYYEEEERQRGNFPDRFSGHQFPNYSSELNVNALLLGDSALYLCASSLAVSYEQYFGPGTRLTVT.

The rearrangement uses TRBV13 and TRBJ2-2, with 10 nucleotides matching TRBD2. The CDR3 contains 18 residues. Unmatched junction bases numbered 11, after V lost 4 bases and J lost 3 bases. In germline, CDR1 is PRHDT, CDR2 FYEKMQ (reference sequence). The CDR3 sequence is CASSSPPSSGSYTGELFF. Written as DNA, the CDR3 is TGTGCCAGCAGCTCGCCTCCATCTAGCGGGAGTTACACCGGGGAGCTGTTTTTT.

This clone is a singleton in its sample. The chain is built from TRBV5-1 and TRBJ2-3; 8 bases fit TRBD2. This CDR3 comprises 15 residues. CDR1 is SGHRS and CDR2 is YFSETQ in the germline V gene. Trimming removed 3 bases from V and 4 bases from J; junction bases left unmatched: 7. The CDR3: CASSSDGGVPDTQYF. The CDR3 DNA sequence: TGCGCCAGCAGCTCTGACGGGGGGGTTCCAGATACGCAGTATTTT.

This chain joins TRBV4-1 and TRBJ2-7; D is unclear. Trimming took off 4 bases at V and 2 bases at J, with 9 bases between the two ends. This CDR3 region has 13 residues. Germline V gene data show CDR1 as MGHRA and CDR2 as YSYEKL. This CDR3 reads CASSPAPTYEQYF. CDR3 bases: TGCGCCAGCAGCCCCGCCCCAACCTACGAGCAGTACTTC.

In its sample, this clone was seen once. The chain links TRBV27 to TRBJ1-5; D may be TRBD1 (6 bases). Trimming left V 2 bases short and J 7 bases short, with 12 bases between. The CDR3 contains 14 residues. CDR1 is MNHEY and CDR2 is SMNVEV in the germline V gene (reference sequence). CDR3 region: CASSLGTGFQPQHF. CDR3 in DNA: TGTGCCAGCAGTTTAGGTACAGGGTTCCAGCCCCAGCATTTT.

CDR3 in amino acids: CASSGRQDGNTEAFF. For the CDR3, the DNA is TGTGCCAGCAGCGGGAGACAAGACGGGAACACTGAAGCTTTCTTT. J is TRBJ1-1 and V is TRBV7-9, with D uncertain. Germline V lookup: CDR1 SEHNR, CDR2 FQNEAQ (reference sequence). The CDR3 contains 15 residues. V was clipped by 5 bases and J by 1 base, with 14 bases between them.

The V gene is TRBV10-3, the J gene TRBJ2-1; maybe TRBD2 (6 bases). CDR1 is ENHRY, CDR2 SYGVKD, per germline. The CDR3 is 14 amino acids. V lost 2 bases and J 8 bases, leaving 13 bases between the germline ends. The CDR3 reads CAISELASWDEQFF. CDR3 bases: TGTGCCATCAGTGAGCTAGCGAGCTGGGATGAGCAGTTCTTC.

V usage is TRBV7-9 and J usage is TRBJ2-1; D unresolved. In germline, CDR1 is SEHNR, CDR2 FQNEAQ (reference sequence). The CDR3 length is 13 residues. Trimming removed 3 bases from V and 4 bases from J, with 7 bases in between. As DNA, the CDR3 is TGTGCCAGCAGCTTTTCGGGTTACAATGAGCAGTTCTTC. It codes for CASSFSGYNEQFF.

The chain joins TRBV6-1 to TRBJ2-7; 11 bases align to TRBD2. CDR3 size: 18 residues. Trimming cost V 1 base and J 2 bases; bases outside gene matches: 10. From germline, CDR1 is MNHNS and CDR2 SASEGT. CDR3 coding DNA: TGTGCCAGCAGTGAAGTAGTAGCGGGAGGGGGGGGAGCCTACGAGCAGTACTTC. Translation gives CASSEVVAGGGGAYEQYF.

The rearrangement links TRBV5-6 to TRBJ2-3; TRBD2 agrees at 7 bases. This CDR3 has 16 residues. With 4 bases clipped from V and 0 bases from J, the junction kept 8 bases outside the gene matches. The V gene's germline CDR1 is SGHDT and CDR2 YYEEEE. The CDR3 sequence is CASSILAGLSTDTQYF. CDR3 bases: TGTGCCAGCAGCATTTTAGCGGGTCTTAGCACAGATACGCAGTATTTT.

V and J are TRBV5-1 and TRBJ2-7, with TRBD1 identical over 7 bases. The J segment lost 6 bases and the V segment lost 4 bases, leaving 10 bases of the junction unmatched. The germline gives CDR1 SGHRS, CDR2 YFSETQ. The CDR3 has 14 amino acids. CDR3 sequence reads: CASSPESGGIEQYF. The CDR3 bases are TGCGCCAGCAGCCCGGAGTCAGGGGGTATCGAGCAGTACTTC. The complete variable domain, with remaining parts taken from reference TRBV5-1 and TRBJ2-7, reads KAGVTQTPRYLIKTRGQQVTLSCSPISGHRSVSWYQQTPGQGLQFLFEYFSETQRNKGNFPGRFSGRQFSNSRSEMNVSTLELGDSALYLCASSPESGGIEQYFGPGTRLTVT.

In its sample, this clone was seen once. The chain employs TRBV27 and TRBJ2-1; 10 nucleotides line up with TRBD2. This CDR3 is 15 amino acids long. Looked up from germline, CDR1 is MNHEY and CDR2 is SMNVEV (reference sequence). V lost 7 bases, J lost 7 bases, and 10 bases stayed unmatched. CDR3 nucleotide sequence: TGTGCCAGCAAACTAGCGGGATTAGATTGGAATGAGCAGTTCTTC. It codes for CASKLAGLDWNEQFF.

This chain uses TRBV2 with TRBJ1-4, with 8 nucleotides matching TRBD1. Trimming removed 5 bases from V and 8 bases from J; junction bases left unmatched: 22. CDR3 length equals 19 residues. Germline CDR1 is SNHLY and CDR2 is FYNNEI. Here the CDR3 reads CASSPFGQGDGGVREKLFF. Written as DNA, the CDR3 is TGTGCCAGCAGTCCTTTCGGACAGGGTGACGGAGGAGTTCGAGAAAAACTGTTTTTT.

This CDR3 is CASSFRRHFYEQYF. For the CDR3, the DNA is TGTGCCAGCAGCTTCCGGAGGCACTTCTACGAGCAGTACTTC. The J gene is TRBJ2-7, the V gene TRBV7-8; D is perhaps TRBD2 (5 bases). The germline gives CDR1 SGHVS, CDR2 FQNEAQ. V gave up 3 bases and J gave up 3 bases, with 12 bases separating them. The CDR3 is 14 residues long.

The CDR3, as DNA: TGTGCCAGCAGCGCCCTACTAGCGGGAGCCCTCACAGATACGCAGTATTTT. Its protein is CASSALLAGALTDTQYF. The V gene is TRBV9, the J gene TRBJ2-3; 11 bases map to TRBD2. V was pared by 3 bases and J by 2 bases, with 8 bases of the junction left unmatched. Germline loops: CDR1 SGDLS, CDR2 YYNGEE. The CDR3 runs to 17 residues.

DNA for the CDR3: TGTGCCAGCAGCTCTCCTCTGACAGGGTGCTACGAGCAGTACTTC. Translation gives CASSSPLTGCYEQYF. The V and J genes are TRBV11-2 and TRBJ2-7; TRBD1 aligns across 7 bases. The CDR3 is 15 residues long. Per the germline V gene, CDR1 is SGHAT and CDR2 is FQNNGV. V dropped 4 bases and J dropped 3; count of bases not matched to a gene: 9.

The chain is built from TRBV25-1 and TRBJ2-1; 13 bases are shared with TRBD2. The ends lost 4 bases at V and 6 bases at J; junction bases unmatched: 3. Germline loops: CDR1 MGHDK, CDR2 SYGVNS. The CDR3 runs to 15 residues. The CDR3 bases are TGTGCCAGCAGTGGGGGGACTAGCGGGATCAATGAGCAGTTCTTC. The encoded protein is CASSGGTSGINEQFF. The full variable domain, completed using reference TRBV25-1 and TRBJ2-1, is EADIYQTPRYLVIGTGKKITLECSQTMGHDKMYWYQQDPGMELHLIHYSYGVNSTEKGDLSSESTVSRIRTEHFPLTLESARPSHTSQYLCASSGGTSGINEQFFGPGTRLTVL.

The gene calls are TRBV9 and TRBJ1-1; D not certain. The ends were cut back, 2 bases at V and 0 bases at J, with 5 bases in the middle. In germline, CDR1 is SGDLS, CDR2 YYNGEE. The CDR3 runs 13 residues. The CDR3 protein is CASSVALNTEAFF. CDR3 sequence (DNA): TGTGCCAGCAGCGTCGCTTTGAACACTGAAGCTTTCTTT.